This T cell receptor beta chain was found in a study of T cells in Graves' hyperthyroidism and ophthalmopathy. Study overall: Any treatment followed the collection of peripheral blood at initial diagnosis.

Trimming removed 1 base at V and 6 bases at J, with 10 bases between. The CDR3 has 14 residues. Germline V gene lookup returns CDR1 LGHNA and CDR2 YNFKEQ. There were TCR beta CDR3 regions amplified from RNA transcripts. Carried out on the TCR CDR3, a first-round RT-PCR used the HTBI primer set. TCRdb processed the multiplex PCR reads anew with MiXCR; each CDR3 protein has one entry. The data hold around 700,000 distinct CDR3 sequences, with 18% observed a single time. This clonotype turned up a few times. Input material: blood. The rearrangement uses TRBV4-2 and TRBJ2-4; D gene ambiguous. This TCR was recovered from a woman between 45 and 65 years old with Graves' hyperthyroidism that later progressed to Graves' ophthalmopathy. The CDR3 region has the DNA TGTGCCAGCAGCCAAGTTCAGGACGCAAACATTCAGTACTTC. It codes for CASSQVQDANIQYF.